Following are 16 T cell receptor beta chains from one sample sequenced in a study of pediatric ulcerative colitis. TCRdb's copy holds only in-frame clones and misses some; the assay was immunoSEQ multiplex PCR. The sample lists tens of thousands of clones; around 64% were seen once. The rectum was sampled with one to two pinch biopsies at colonoscopy. Source material: gut tissue. Source of these receptors: a boy younger than 18 with severe ulcerative colitis.

The genes are TRBV18 and TRBJ1-1; 9 bases are a match to TRBD1. The germline CDR1 and CDR2 sequences are KGHSH and LQKENI. This CDR3 contains 14 residues. With V trimmed by 7 bases and J by 0 bases, 3 bases remained unmatched. Here the CDR3 DNA reads TGTGCCAGCTTTGGGACAGGGATGAACACTGAAGCTTTCTTT. Translating gives CASFGTGMNTEAFF.

Sample share makes this clone medium-sized. The chain is built from TRBV25-1 and TRBJ1-1; 10 nucleotides match TRBD1. Trimming cost V 4 bases and J 4 bases; bases outside gene matches: 9. Per germline, CDR1 MGHDK and CDR2 SYGVNS. CDR3 length: 16 amino acids. The CDR3 sequence: CASSGRTGGIFTEAFF. CDR3 DNA: TGTGCCAGCAGTGGGAGGACAGGGGGAATATTCACTGAAGCTTTCTTT.

The rearrangement joins TRBV6-5 to TRBJ2-7; TRBD1 might be the D (6 bases). The CDR3 has 14 residues. Deletions cut 4 bases from V and 3 bases from J, with 13 bases between. Germline CDR1 is MNHEY and CDR2 is SVGAGI. The CDR3 region has the DNA TGTGCCAGCAGTTCGCCTCCAGGGGTCTACGAGCAGTACTTC. Protein: CASSSPPGVYEQYF.

This chain links TRBV5-1 with TRBJ1-1; D gene ambiguous. This CDR3 comprises 15 residues. Germline assignment: CDR1 SGHRS and CDR2 YFSETQ. The germline V and J ends were trimmed by 0 bases and 3 bases, with 12 bases remaining between them. The CDR3, as DNA: TGCGCCAGCAGCTTGGCCCACGACTGGTACACTGAAGCTTTCTTT. It specifies CASSLAHDWYTEAFF.

The J gene is TRBJ1-2, the V gene TRBV11-2, with D unclear. V was pared by 4 bases and J by 6 bases, with 15 bases between. Germline V gene sequence: CDR1 SGHAT, CDR2 FQNNGV. This CDR3 spans 14 amino acids. CDR3 sequence reads: CASSSPWEGNGYTF. The CDR3 coding sequence is TGTGCCAGCAGCTCGCCTTGGGAGGGCAATGGCTACACCTTC.

The V and J genes are TRBV2 and TRBJ1-2, with a possible D match to TRBD1 (5 bases). Trimming left V 7 bases short and J 2 bases short, with 11 bases between. There are 13 residues in the CDR3. Germline V lookup: CDR1 SNHLY, CDR2 FYNNEI. CDR3 sequence reads: CASIRQRNYGYTF. The CDR3 nucleotides are TGTGCCAGCATCCGACAGAGAAACTATGGCTACACCTTC.

The chain employs TRBV2 and TRBJ2-7; TRBD2 matches 7 bases. V was pared by 9 bases and J by 3 bases, with 11 bases of the junction left unmatched. Germline CDR1 and CDR2: SNHLY and FYNNEI. The CDR3 consists of 14 residues. As DNA, the CDR3 is TGTGCCAGGGGGAGGGATTCCGGGGGCTACGAGCAGTACTTC. Protein sequence: CARGRDSGGYEQYF.

The sample holds one count of this clone. This chain joins TRBV6-5 and TRBJ1-1; D unclear. Trimming cost V 6 bases and J 2 bases, with 7 bases left between them. Germline V lookup: CDR1 MNHEY, CDR2 SVGAGI. The CDR3 consists of 12 residues. The CDR3 DNA is TGTGCCAGCAGGACCGCTAACACTGAAGCTTTCTTT. Its protein is CASRTANTEAFF.

The rearrangement links TRBV30 to TRBJ1-4; D gene unclear. The ends were cut back, 2 bases at V and 4 bases at J, with 11 bases in the middle. This CDR3 spans 14 amino acids. In germline, CDR1 is GTSNPN, CDR2 SVGIG (reference sequence). The CDR3 sequence is CAWSSRVSNEKLFF. The CDR3 DNA sequence: TGTGCCTGGAGTAGTCGTGTGAGTAATGAAAAACTGTTTTTT.

V and J are TRBV7-6 and TRBJ2-5; weak D call: TRBD1 (6 bases). CDR1 and CDR2 from the germline V gene are SGHVS and FNYEAQ. Trimming shortened V by 2 bases and J by 0 bases, and 16 bases separated the two germline ends. CDR3 length: 17 amino acids. The CDR3 DNA reads as TGTGCCAGCAGCTTAAGTTATACAGGGAATTACCAAGAGACCCAGTACTTC. Translating it yields CASSLSYTGNYQETQYF.

The rearrangement links TRBV5-6 to TRBJ1-2; possibly TRBD1 for D (6 bases). This CDR3 has 13 residues. Trimming pared 1 base from V and 5 bases from J, leaving 9 bases between. Germline V gives CDR1 SGHDT, CDR2 YYEEEE. CDR3 loop: CASSLRQGYGYTF. In DNA form, the CDR3 reads TGTGCCAGCAGCTTGAGGCAGGGGTATGGCTACACCTTC.

This clone was observed a handful of times. The chain combines TRBV30 with TRBJ1-5, with D maybe TRBD1 (6 bases). Trimming shortened V by 2 bases and J by 2 bases, and 10 bases separated the two germline ends. This CDR3 comprises 14 residues. CDR1 is GTSNPN, CDR2 SVGIG, per germline (reference sequence). The CDR3 bases are TGTGCCTGGAGTTGGAGGGGGGGCAATCAGCCCCAGCATTTT. Amino acid sequence: CAWSWRGGNQPQHF.

The rearrangement joins TRBV30 to TRBJ2-5; 8 bases are a match to TRBD2. V lost 2 bases, J lost 4 bases, and 9 bases stayed unmatched. The germline V gene has CDR1 GTSNPN and CDR2 SVGIG (reference sequence). The CDR3 covers 15 residues. CDR3 loop: CAWSSFGGARETQYF. DNA of the CDR3: TGTGCCTGGAGTAGTTTCGGGGGGGCCCGAGAGACCCAGTACTTC.

This chain uses TRBV7-2 with TRBJ1-1, with unresolved D. Germline lookup yields CDR1 SGHTA and CDR2 FQGNSA. The CDR3 totals 13 residues. The V end lost 3 bases, the J end lost 3 bases, and 8 bases lay between the germline ends. The CDR3 coding sequence is TGTGCCAGCAGCTTTGGACTTTACACTGAAGCTTTCTTT. Its translation is CASSFGLYTEAFF. The full variable domain, completed using reference TRBV7-2 and TRBJ1-1, is GAGVSQSPSNKVTEKGKDVELRCDPISGHTALYWYRQSLGQGLEFLIYFQGNSAPDKSGLPSDRFSAERTGGSVSTLTIQRTQQEDSAVYLCASSFGLYTEAFFGQGTRLTVV.

This clone was detected a few times. This chain uses TRBV7-2 with TRBJ2-1; tentative D call: TRBD1 (5 bases). Trimming left V 5 bases short and J 7 bases short, with 21 bases between. The V gene's germline CDR1 is SGHTA and CDR2 FQGNSA. The CDR3 length is 16 residues. As DNA, the CDR3 is TGTGCCAGCAGCGAATCCCTCTATGGGGCCGGAAATGAGCAGTTCTTC. Encoded protein: CASSESLYGAGNEQFF.

The chain has TRBV20-1 and TRBJ2-2; D is uncertain. The CDR3 spans 9 residues. Germline CDR1 reads DFQATT; CDR2 reads SNEGSKA (reference sequence). The CDR3 sequence is CTGTGELFF. In nucleotides, the CDR3 is TGCACGGGCACCGGGGAGCTGTTTTTT.